Listed here is a single TCR beta chain. What this receptor recognizes is not known. Base qualities are missing; no much larger clone stands one base away. The library was prepared using the immunoSEQ multiplex PCR assay. A mixture of 60 forward primers for TCR Vbeta segments and 13 reverse primers for TCR Jbeta segments was used in the multiplex PCR. A multiplex PCR assay on genomic DNA amplified the CDR3 region of rearranged TCR beta genes. The Illumina HiSeq System was used to sequence the amplified TCR beta libraries as 87-base-pair reads. As for the authors' bioinformatics: In a later analysis, some 80 million unique TCR beta chains were counted across the 650 to 750 repertoires, and approximately 11 million of these chains were shared by at least two donors. Raw reads were error-corrected and collapsed into unique sequences by a nearest-neighbor algorithm in which closely related sequences were merged to remove PCR and sequencing errors. To assign V, D and J gene segments, CDR3 sequences were aligned to IMGT reference sequences. For a sequence to be retained, a match of at least six nucleotides to both a V gene segment and a J gene segment was required. A rearrangement counted as productive if the CDR3 had no stop codons and remained in frame with V and J, and every other rearrangement counted as non-productive. CDR3 was defined by IMGT convention, running from the second conserved V-encoded cysteine to the conserved J-encoded phenylalanine. The earlier analysis of about 640 of the donors excluded any sequence lacking an unambiguous match to a single V gene segment. An earlier analysis of several hundred of the donors called V segments functional above 56.7% productive rearrangements and segregating when the between-donor standard deviation exceeded 5%. A statistical classification framework was developed to diagnose cytomegalovirus status using the catalog of TCR beta chain sequences. A later analysis assigned V and J genes by comparing TCR nucleotide sequences with IMGT/GENE-DB human TR gene sequences. Using the TCRdist pipeline, a later analysis assigned CDR3 sequences along with most-parsimonious VDJ recombination scenarios. In a later analysis, each TCR beta chain was defined by its CDR3 amino acid sequence together with its V-gene family, and reads without a unique V-gene family were excluded. To address suspected cross-contamination and a sequencing artifact, a later analysis removed 550 to 750 highly shared, low-generation-probability nucleotide sequences. In a later analysis, a clonal expansion index for each public chain was calculated from normalized within-repertoire ranks of inferred template counts. A later analysis computed generation probabilities with a VDJ recombination model fitted to out-of-frame rearrangements, and checked the results against IGoR. In a later analysis, hypergeometric tests were used to score TCR-TCR, TCR-HLA and TCR-CMV co-occurrence, with a repertoire-size bias correction applied to TCR pairs. False discovery rates were estimated in a later analysis by permuting HLA or CMV assignments 20 times. In a later analysis, co-occurring TCRs were grouped with DBSCAN, and TCRdist sequence similarity was added when clustering was performed within HLA-allele-positive subsets. For co-occurrence clustering, repertoires with fewer than 30,000 or more than 120,000 public chains were excluded, along with five or six repertoires with anomalous nucleotide sharing. Held by TCRdb, this immuneACCESS table contains in-frame sequences only and omits some clones. Under half of the omission traces to an unresolved V gene where checked; the cause of the rest is unknown. That table is the source of V, J and clone size, and D and trimming were worked out from the DNA. This sample comprises about 100,000 clones, approximately 78% of them detected only once. The ten largest clones represent approximately 0.83% of the sample.

This record belongs to a study of cytomegalovirus exposure and HLA in healthy donors (dated by TCRdb to 2016 to 2017). Regarding the complete study: According to an earlier analysis of 550 to 750 of the donors, 150 million to 200 million T cells yielded roughly 110 million unique TCR beta sequences and less than 300 Gb of sequence data. About 320 gigabases of sequencing data and tens of millions of unique TCR sequences were included in an early release covering under 650 HLA-typed donors. The genetic ancestry cluster associated with self-reported Caucasian donors included approximately 85% of the 398 genotyped donors. The study aimed to test whether cataloging public T cell receptors could reveal signatures of past pathogen exposure. Using immunosequencing, the study profiled T cell repertoires from about 650 subjects and related those repertoires to cytomegalovirus serostatus. A separate validation cohort of about 110 different subjects was used in addition to the approximately 640-subject first cohort. To predict cytomegalovirus infection status, the study brought together high-throughput TCR immunosequencing, statistical association of individual TCRs with disease status, and machine learning. In a later analysis, previously published TCR beta repertoires from some 640 donors were re-analyzed and high-resolution HLA genotyping was added so that TCR occurrence patterns could be studied. In the later analysis, no new phenotypic data were used to find candidate immune exposures; instead, reliance was placed on TCR beta sequences and their occurrence across donors. An earlier analysis of around 540 of the donors applied high-throughput TCR beta sequencing to assess whether each TCR beta V gene segment acted as functional or pseudogenic. Alongside the repertoire data, information on donor age, sex, ethnicity and CMV serostatus was compiled. In a later genetic analysis, genome-wide SNP genotypes for about 65% of the roughly 670 donors were used, and that subset was treated as a discovery cohort. Every repertoire in the discovery cohort had been generated on one and the same sequencing platform. HLA typing included class I and class II loci at four-digit resolution. The number of donors typed differed by locus, with roughly 620-630 for A, B, C, DRB1 and DQB1, roughly 550 for DQA1, 600 to 610 for DPA1, and some 440 for DPB1. A handful of DR-DQ haplotypes were handled as single units for association and clustering because linkage in the cohort was strong. Among 398 genotyped donors of the cohort, an average of roughly 240,000 unique TCR beta nucleotide sequences were sequenced per donor, about a sixth of them non-productive.

The cohort consisted of 650 to 850 healthy bone marrow donors. Cohort members were all nominally healthy when sampled, although unrecorded immune exposures were likely present. The donor was CMV seronegative and was included in the group of about 400 seronegative cohort members. Each donor provided a peripheral blood sample, and peripheral blood mononuclear cells were used for TCR beta sequencing. The Qiagen DNeasy Blood Extraction Kit was used to extract genomic DNA from the blood cell samples. Overall study outcomes, separate from this receptor: A later analysis found that HLA-associated TCR beta chains were more clonally expanded and had lower generation probabilities than equally common non-associated chains. In this cohort, only TCR beta chains were sequenced, and detectable features were limited by the absence of alpha or paired-chain data. A group of highly shared sequence variants was considered likely to be a technical artifact of the sequencing pipeline. Strong co-occurrence of HLA alleles, especially DR and DQ, made assigning TCR associations to individual alleles difficult. A few of the identified cytomegalovirus-associated TCR beta chains were confirmed in vitro to be specific for cytomegalovirus antigens. Some IMGT-functional V segments, including TRBV6-2 and TRBV6-3, could not be distinguished by the 87-base-pair reads and were therefore excluded. While some public TCRs were present in many individuals, most TCR sequences turned up only very rarely across donors. Linkage disequilibrium might explain the correlated functional status among segregating V segments, but an unknown experimental factor could not be excluded. Several of the top co-occurrence clusters appeared to be linked to parvovirus B19, influenza, CMV and Epstein-Barr virus, according to a later analysis. The presence/absence analyses assumed that sequencing depth was roughly uniform across donors, and that assumption may not be true. The study listed 164 TCR beta chains as associated with cytomegalovirus. In both the original and validation cohorts, the classifier was reported to diagnose cytomegalovirus status with high specificity and sensitivity. A later analysis found that TCR association rates varied across HLA loci, with DRB1 alleles showing the most associated TCRs and HLA-C alleles the fewest. In a later genetic analysis, a missense DCLRE1C variant was associated with V-gene and J-gene trimming of TCR beta chains, and the association was replicated in an independent cohort. Specific HLA alleles were associated with 18,000 or so TCR beta sequences at a false discovery rate of 0.05 in a later analysis. Because HLA typing was missing for some donors at each locus, association tests included only the typed subset. Broadly in line with IMGT annotations, most TCR beta V segments showed up in productive rearrangements about 90% or about 30% of the time in an earlier analysis of roughly 590 of the donors. Most CMV-associated TCR beta chains appeared to be HLA-restricted in a later analysis, and the HLA associations seemed to be driven largely by CMV exposure. According to the authors, the approach could potentially be generalized to other disease states and immunological phenotypes. A further reported finding was that TCR beta sequences accurately predicted the HLA-A and HLA-B alleles for most subjects in the first cohort. Over 15 rarely observed V segments, including chromosome 9 orphons, were excluded from the earlier analysis of several hundred of the donors because counts were too low. CMV serostatus was the only immune exposure information available for the cohort. Compared with the roughly 700-donor mean, donors in an Asian-associated ancestry cluster had fewer N-insertions in productive TCRs, according to a later genetic analysis.

Including the terminal cysteine and phenylalanine, the CDR3 comprises 13 residues. CDR3 DNA is the only sequence kept; it has 39 bases, read in frame from the first base. V ends up 2 bases short and J 6 bases short, with an unmatched junction base count of 5. Sequences GTSNPN (CDR1) and SVGIG (CDR2) are obtained from the germline V gene (reference sequence). The sample consisted of PBMCs. The chain is made from TRBV30 and TRBJ2-7, and 9 junction bases match TRBD1. This clonotype originated in an older woman in good health and CMV-seronegative. The CDR3 is CAWSRDREGEQYF. The DNA sequence follows: TGTGCCTGGAGTCGGGACAGGGAGGGCGAGCAGTACTTC.